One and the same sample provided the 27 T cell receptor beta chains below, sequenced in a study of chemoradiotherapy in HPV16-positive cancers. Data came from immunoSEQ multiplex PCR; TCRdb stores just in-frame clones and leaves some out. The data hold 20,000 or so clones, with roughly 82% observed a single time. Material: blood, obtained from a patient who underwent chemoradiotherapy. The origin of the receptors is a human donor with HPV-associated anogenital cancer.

The CDR3 sequence: CASSKAGTGGNTGELFF. The DNA of the CDR3 is TGTGCCAGCAGTAAAGCCGGGACAGGGGGAAACACCGGGGAGCTGTTTTTT. The gene calls are TRBV7-9 and TRBJ2-2; TRBD1 matches at 11 bases. V shed 6 bases, J shed 2 bases, and the junction held 8 bases outside the gene matches. CDR3 length: 17 residues. From germline, CDR1 is SEHNR and CDR2 FQNEAQ (reference sequence).

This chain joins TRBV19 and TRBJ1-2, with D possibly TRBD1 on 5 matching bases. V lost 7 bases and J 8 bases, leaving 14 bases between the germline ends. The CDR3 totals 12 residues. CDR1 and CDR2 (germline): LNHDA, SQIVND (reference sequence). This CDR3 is CASTGRVDGYTF. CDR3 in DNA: TGTGCCAGTACAGGGAGGGTCGACGGCTACACCTTC. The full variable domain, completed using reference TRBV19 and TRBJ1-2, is DGGITQSPKYLFRKEGQNVTLSCEQNLNHDAMYWYRQDPGQGLRLIYYSQIVNDFQKGDIAEGYSVSREKKESFPLTVTSAQKNPTAFYLCASTGRVDGYTFGSGTRLTVV.

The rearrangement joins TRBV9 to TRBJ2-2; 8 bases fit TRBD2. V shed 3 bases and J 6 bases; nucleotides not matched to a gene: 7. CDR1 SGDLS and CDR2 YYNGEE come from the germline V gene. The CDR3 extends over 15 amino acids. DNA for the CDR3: TGTGCCAGCAGCGCACGGGGGGGCCTCGCCGGGGAGCTGTTTTTT. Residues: CASSARGGLAGELFF.

The CDR3 is CASSLDRRAGELFF. The CDR3 DNA follows: TGTGCCAGCAGCTTAGACAGGAGGGCCGGGGAGCTGTTTTTT. This chain uses TRBV11-2 with TRBJ2-2, with D possibly TRBD2 on 6 matching bases. The germline V gene encodes CDR1 SGHAT and CDR2 FQNNGV. The CDR3 contains 14 residues. V lost 0 bases, J lost 6 bases, and 8 bases lay in between.

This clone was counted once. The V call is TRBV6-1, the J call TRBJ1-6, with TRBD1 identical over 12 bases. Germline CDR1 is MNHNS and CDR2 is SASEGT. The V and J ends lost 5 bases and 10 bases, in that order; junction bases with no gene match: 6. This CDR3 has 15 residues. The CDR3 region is CASSPGQGARSPLHF. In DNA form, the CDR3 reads TGTGCCAGCAGTCCGGGACAGGGGGCACGGTCACCCCTCCACTTT.

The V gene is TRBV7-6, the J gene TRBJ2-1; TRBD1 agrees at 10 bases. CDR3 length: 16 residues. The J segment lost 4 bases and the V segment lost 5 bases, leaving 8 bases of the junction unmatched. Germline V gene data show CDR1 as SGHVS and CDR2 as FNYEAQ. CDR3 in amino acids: CASSRDRGISYNEQFF. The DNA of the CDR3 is TGTGCCAGCAGCCGGGACAGGGGAATTTCGTACAATGAGCAGTTCTTC.

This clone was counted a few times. The CDR3 loop reads CASSASGTGNNSPLHF. The CDR3 DNA is TGTGCCAGCTCAGCCTCCGGGACAGGGAATAATTCACCCCTCCACTTT. This chain uses TRBV18 with TRBJ1-6, with 9 bases fitting TRBD1. The V gene's germline CDR1 is KGHSH and CDR2 LQKENI. V gave up 5 bases and J gave up 5 bases; unmatched junction bases: 7. The CDR3 consists of 16 residues.

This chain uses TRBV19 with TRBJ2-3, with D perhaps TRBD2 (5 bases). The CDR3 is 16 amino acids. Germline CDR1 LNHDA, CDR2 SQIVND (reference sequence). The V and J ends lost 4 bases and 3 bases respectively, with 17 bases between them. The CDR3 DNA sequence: TGTGCCAGTAGTACCGGACTCGATACAGAAACAGATACGCAGTATTTT. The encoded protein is CASSTGLDTETDTQYF.

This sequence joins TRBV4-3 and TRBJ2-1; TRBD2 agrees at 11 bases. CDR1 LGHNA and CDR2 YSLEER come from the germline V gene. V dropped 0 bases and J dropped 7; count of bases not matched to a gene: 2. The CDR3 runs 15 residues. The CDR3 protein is CASSQETSGANEQFF. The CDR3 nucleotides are TGCGCCAGCAGCCAAGAGACTAGCGGGGCGAATGAGCAGTTCTTC.

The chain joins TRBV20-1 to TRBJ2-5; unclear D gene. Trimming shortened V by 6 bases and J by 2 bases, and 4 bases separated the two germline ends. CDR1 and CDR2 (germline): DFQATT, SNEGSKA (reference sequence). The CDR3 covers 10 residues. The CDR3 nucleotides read TGCAGTGCGGCACAAGAGACCCAGTACTTC. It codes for CSAAQETQYF.

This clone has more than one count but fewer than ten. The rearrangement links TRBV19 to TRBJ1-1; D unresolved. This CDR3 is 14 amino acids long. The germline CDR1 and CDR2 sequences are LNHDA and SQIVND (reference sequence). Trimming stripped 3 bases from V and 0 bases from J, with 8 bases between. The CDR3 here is CASSIFSMNTEAFF. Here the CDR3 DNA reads TGTGCCAGTAGTATTTTCTCGATGAACACTGAAGCTTTCTTT. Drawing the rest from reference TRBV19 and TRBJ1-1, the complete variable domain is DGGITQSPKYLFRKEGQNVTLSCEQNLNHDAMYWYRQDPGQGLRLIYYSQIVNDFQKGDIAEGYSVSREKKESFPLTVTSAQKNPTAFYLCASSIFSMNTEAFFGQGTRLTVV.

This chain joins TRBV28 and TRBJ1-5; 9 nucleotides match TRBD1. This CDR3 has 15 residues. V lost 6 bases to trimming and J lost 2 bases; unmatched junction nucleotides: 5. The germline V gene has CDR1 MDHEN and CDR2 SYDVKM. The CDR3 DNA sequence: TGTGCCAGCAGACATGACAGGGGGGGCAATCAGCCCCAGCATTTT. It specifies CASRHDRGGNQPQHF.

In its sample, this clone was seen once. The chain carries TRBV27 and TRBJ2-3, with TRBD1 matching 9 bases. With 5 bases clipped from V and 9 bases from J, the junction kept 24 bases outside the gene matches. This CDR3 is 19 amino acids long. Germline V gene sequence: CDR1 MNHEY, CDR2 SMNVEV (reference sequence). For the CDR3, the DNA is TGTGCCAGCAGTCCCACCGGGACAGGGACGAGCAGAACGAGGTCCACGCAGTATTTT. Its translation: CASSPTGTGTSRTRSTQYF.

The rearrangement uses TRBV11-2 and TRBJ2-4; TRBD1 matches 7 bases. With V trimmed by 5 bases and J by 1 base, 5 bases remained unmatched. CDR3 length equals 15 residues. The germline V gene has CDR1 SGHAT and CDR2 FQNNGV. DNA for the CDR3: TGTGCCAGCAGCCAGGGGGATTGGGCCAAAAACATTCAGTACTTC. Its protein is CASSQGDWAKNIQYF.

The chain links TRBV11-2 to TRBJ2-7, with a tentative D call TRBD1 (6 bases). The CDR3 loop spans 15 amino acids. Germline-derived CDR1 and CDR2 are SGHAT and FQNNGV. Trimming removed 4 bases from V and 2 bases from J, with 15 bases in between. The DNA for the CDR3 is TGTGCCAGCAGCTCGGACAGTTTCCTCACCTACGAGCAGTACTTC. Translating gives CASSSDSFLTYEQYF.

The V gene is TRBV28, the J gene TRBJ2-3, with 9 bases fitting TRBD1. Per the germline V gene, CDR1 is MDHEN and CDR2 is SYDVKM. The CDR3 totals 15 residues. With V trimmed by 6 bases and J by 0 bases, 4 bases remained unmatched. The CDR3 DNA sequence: TGTGCCAGCAGGGACAGGGGTCCTAGCACAGATACGCAGTATTTT. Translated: CASRDRGPSTDTQYF.

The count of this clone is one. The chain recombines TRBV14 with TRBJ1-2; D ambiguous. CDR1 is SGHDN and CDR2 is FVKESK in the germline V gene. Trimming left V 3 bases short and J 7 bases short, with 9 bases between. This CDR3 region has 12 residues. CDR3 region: CASSHSGAGYTF. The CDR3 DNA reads TGTGCCAGCAGCCATTCCGGAGCTGGCTACACCTTC. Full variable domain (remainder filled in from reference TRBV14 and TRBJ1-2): EAGVTQFPSHSVIEKGQTVTLRCDPISGHDNLYWYRRVMGKEIKFLLHFVKESKQDESGMPNNRFLAERTGGTYSTLKVQPAELEDSGVYFCASSHSGAGYTFGSGTRLTVV.

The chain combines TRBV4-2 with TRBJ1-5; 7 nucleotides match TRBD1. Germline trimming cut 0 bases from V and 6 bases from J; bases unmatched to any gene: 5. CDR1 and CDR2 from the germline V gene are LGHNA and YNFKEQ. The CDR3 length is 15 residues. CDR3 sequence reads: CASSQELQGFQPQHF. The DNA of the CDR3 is TGTGCCAGCAGCCAAGAGTTACAGGGGTTTCAGCCCCAGCATTTT.

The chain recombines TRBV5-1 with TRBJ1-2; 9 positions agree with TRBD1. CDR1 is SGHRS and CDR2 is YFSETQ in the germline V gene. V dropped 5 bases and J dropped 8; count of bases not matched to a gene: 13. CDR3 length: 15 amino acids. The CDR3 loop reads CASRDRVGQGNGYTF. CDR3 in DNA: TGCGCCAGCAGGGACCGGGTGGGACAGGGTAACGGCTACACCTTC.

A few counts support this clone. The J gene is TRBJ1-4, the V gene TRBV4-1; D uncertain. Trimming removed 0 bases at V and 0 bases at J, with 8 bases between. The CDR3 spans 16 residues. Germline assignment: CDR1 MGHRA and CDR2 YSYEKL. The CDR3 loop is CASSQEVTPTNEKLFF. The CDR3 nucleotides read TGCGCCAGCAGCCAAGAGGTGACACCAACTAATGAAAAACTGTTTTTT.

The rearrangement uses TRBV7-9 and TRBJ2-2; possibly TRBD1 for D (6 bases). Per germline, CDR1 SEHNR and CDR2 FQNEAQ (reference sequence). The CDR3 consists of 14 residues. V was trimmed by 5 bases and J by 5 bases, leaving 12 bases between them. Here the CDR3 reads CASSPTQGTGELFF. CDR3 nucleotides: TGTGCCAGCAGCCCCACCCAGGGGACCGGGGAGCTGTTTTTT.

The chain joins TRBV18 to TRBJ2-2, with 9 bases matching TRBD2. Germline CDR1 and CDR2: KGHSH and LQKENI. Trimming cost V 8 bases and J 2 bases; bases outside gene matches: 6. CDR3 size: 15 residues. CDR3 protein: CASQRAGGNTGELFF. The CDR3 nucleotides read TGTGCCAGCCAAAGAGCGGGGGGAAACACCGGGGAGCTGTTTTTT.

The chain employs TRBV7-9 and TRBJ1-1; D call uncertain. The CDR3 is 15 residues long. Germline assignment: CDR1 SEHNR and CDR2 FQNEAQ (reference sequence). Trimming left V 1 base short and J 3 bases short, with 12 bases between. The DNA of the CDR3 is TGTGCCAGCAGCTTAGTTACGTTAAGGGACACTGAAGCTTTCTTT. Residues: CASSLVTLRDTEAFF.

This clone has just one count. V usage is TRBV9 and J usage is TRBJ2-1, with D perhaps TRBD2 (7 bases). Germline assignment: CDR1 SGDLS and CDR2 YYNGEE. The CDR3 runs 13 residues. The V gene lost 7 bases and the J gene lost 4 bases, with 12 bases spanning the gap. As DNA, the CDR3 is TGTGCCAGCGGGGGCGGGGGTTACAATGAGCAGTTCTTC. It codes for CASGGGGYNEQFF. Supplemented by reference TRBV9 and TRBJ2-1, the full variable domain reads DSGVTQTPKHLITATGQRVTLRCSPRSGDLSVYWYQQSLDQGLQFLIQYYNGEERAKGNILERFSAQQFPDLHSELNLSSLELGDSALYFCASGGGGYNEQFFGPGTRLTVL.

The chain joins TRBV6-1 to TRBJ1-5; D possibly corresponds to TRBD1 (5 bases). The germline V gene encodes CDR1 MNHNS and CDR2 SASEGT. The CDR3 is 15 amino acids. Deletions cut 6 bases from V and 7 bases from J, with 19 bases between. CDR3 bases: TGTGCCAGCAGCCTGGAATCGACAGTGGTGCAGCCCCAGCATTTT. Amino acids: CASSLESTVVQPQHF.

This chain's CDR3 is CATLSGGDQPQHF. As DNA, the CDR3 is TGTGCCACCTTGAGCGGGGGGGATCAGCCCCAGCATTTT. The chain carries TRBV19 and TRBJ1-5, with a weak D call TRBD1 (5 bases). Per germline, CDR1 LNHDA and CDR2 SQIVND (reference sequence). There are 13 residues in the CDR3. V gave up 10 bases and J gave up 5 bases, with 15 bases separating them.

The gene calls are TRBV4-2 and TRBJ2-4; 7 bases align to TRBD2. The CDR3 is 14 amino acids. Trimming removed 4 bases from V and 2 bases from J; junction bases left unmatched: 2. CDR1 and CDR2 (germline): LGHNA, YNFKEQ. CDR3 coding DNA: TGTGCCAGCAGCCCCGGGACTACCAAAAACATTCAGTACTTC. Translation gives CASSPGTTKNIQYF.